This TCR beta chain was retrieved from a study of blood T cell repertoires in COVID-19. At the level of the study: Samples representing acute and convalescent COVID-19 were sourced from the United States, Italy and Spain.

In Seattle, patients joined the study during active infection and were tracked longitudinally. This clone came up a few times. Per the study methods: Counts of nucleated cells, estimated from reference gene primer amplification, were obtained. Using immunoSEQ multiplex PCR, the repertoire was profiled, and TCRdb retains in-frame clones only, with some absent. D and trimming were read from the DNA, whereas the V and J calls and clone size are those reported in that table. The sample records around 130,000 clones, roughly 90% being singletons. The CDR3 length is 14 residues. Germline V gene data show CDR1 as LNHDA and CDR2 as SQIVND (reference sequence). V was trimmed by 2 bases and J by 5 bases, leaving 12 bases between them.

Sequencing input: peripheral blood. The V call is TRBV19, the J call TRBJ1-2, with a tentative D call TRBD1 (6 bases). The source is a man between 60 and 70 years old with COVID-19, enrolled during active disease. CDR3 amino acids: CASSISSGVYGYTF. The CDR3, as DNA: TGTGCCAGTAGTATATCTTCAGGGGTATATGGCTACACCTTC.